The 24 T cell receptor beta chains below come from one sample, sequenced in a study of neoadjuvant anti-PD-1 for oral cavity cancer. Sequencing used immunoSEQ multiplex PCR; TCRdb keeps in-frame clones, though not all of them. The sample carries about 16,000 clones, 65% to 75% recorded once. The specimen was PBMCs, collected before nivolumab (anti-PD-1) treatment. The source of these receptors is a person between 40 and 79 years old with oral cavity squamous cell carcinoma.

This rearrangement joins TRBV27 to TRBJ2-7, with D possibly being TRBD1 (6 bases). Trimming took off 5 bases at V and 2 bases at J, with 16 bases between the two ends. CDR1 and CDR2 from the germline V gene are MNHEY and SMNVEV (reference sequence). The CDR3 length is 15 residues. The CDR3: CASSPLTGNPYEQYF. Written as DNA, the CDR3 is TGTGCCAGCAGTCCGCTTACAGGGAACCCCTACGAGCAGTACTTC.

This clone was picked up one time. The rearrangement uses TRBV25-1 and TRBJ2-2, with TRBD1 matching 7 bases. Germline V lookup: CDR1 MGHDK, CDR2 SYGVNS. V gave up 1 base and J gave up 3 bases; unmatched junction bases: 5. This CDR3 region has 16 residues. CDR3 sequence: CASSESRTGDTGELFF. As DNA, the CDR3 is TGTGCCAGCAGTGAATCGAGGACAGGTGACACCGGGGAGCTGTTTTTT.

V and J are TRBV5-5 and TRBJ2-7; 9 bases line up with TRBD1. Per germline, CDR1 SGHKS and CDR2 YYEKEE (reference sequence). With V trimmed by 0 bases and J by 0 bases, 4 bases remained unmatched. This CDR3 is 16 amino acids long. In DNA form, the CDR3 reads TGTGCCAGCAGCTTGGGACAGGGGGTGATCTCCTACGAGCAGTACTTC. Protein: CASSLGQGVISYEQYF.

V is TRBV7-2 and J is TRBJ1-5; no clear D gene. CDR3 length: 13 amino acids. Deletions cut 4 bases from V and 1 base from J, with 5 bases between. Germline lookup yields CDR1 SGHTA and CDR2 FQGNSA. CDR3 coding DNA: TGTGCCAGCAGCTCCGACAGCAATCAGCCCCAGCATTTT. It encodes CASSSDSNQPQHF.

V gene TRBV29-1 combines with J gene TRBJ2-3; 8 bases align to TRBD2. The CDR3 runs 16 residues. V lost 7 bases to trimming and J lost 2 bases; unmatched junction nucleotides: 14. CDR1 SQVTM and CDR2 ANQGSEA come from the germline V gene. The DNA for the CDR3 is TGCAGCGCCCCCGGCCCCACTAGCGGCTCCACAGATACGCAGTATTTT. This gives the protein CSAPGPTSGSTDTQYF.

This chain links TRBV6-6 with TRBJ2-7; 7 nucleotides line up with TRBD2. CDR3 length: 14 residues. Per the germline V gene, CDR1 is MNHNY and CDR2 is SVGAGI (reference sequence). Germline trimming cut 2 bases from V and 4 bases from J; bases unmatched to any gene: 5. The CDR3 spells CASSYVRERYEQYF. The CDR3 DNA is TGTGCCAGCAGTTACGTGCGGGAGAGGTACGAGCAGTACTTC.

V and J are TRBV4-1 and TRBJ1-1; 8 nucleotides match TRBD1. The CDR3 contains 15 residues. V lost 4 bases to trimming and J lost 4 bases; unmatched junction nucleotides: 8. Germline V gene data show CDR1 as MGHRA and CDR2 as YSYEKL. CDR3 bases: TGCGCCAGCAGCCGCGTCCAGGGGGCGGGCACTGAAGCTTTCTTT. This translates into CASSRVQGAGTEAFF.

The rearrangement links TRBV30 to TRBJ1-1, with 7 positions matching TRBD1. CDR1 is GTSNPN and CDR2 is SVGIG in the germline V gene (reference sequence). V shed 3 bases, J shed 4 bases, and the junction held 5 bases outside the gene matches. CDR3 length: 13 amino acids. The chain's CDR3 is CAWRRQGTTEAFF. In DNA form, the CDR3 reads TGTGCCTGGAGACGACAGGGAACCACTGAAGCTTTCTTT. The full variable domain, completed using reference TRBV30 and TRBJ1-1, is SQTIHQWPATLVQPVGSPLSLECTVEGTSNPNLYWYRQAAGRGLQLLFYSVGIGQISSEVPQNLSASRPQDRQFILSSKKLLLSDSGFYLCAWRRQGTTEAFFGQGTRLTVV.

The sample holds a few counts of this clone. The chain carries TRBV10-3 and TRBJ1-5; 7 nucleotides align to TRBD1. The CDR3 is 14 residues long. The ends lost 6 bases at V and 4 bases at J; junction bases unmatched: 6. CDR1 is ENHRY, CDR2 SYGVKD, per germline. CDR3 amino acids: CAIRDDRVNQPQHF. The CDR3 DNA is TGTGCCATCAGGGACGACAGGGTGAATCAGCCCCAGCATTTT.

This chain connects TRBV7-9 to TRBJ2-7; 7 nucleotides align to TRBD1. This CDR3 region has 14 residues. Germline CDR1 and CDR2: SEHNR and FQNEAQ (reference sequence). V shed 3 bases and J 4 bases; nucleotides not matched to a gene: 6. The CDR3 here is CASSFQTGIYEQYF. CDR3 DNA sequence: TGTGCCAGCAGCTTCCAGACAGGGATTTACGAGCAGTACTTC.

This chain links TRBV19 with TRBJ1-2; D is undetermined. The germline V and J ends were trimmed by 6 bases and 4 bases, with 15 bases remaining between them. CDR1 is LNHDA, CDR2 SQIVND, per germline (reference sequence). This CDR3 comprises 14 residues. CDR3 sequence reads: CASSDQSIGYGYTF. As DNA, the CDR3 is TGTGCCAGTAGCGACCAGTCGATTGGCTATGGCTACACCTTC.

The V gene is TRBV30, the J gene TRBJ2-4, with 8 bases aligning to TRBD1. V trimming: 2 bases; J trimming: 0 bases; junction bases outside the gene matches: 6. Per the germline V gene, CDR1 is GTSNPN and CDR2 is SVGIG (reference sequence). CDR3 size: 16 residues. The CDR3 sequence: CAWSRDRLRAKNIQYF. The CDR3 bases are TGTGCCTGGAGTCGGGACAGGCTCAGAGCCAAAAACATTCAGTACTTC.

The chain links TRBV19 to TRBJ2-7; D perhaps matches TRBD1 (5 bases). Germline V gives CDR1 LNHDA, CDR2 SQIVND (reference sequence). With 2 bases removed from V and 6 bases from J, the gap between germline ends came to 17 bases. The CDR3 runs to 15 residues. For the CDR3, the DNA is TGTGCCAGTAGTATAAGGGGATCAGAATTACGCGAGCAGTACTTC. Its protein is CASSIRGSELREQYF.

This clone was observed a few times. The V and J genes are TRBV29-1 and TRBJ2-7; perhaps TRBD2 as D (6 bases). Germline V gene data show CDR1 as SQVTM and CDR2 as ANQGSEA. This CDR3 is 13 amino acids long. V lost 4 bases, J lost 0 bases, and 10 bases lay in between. The CDR3: CSVVTEGSYEQYF. Written as DNA, the CDR3 is TGCAGCGTTGTCACGGAGGGCTCCTACGAGCAGTACTTC.

This chain connects TRBV6-6 to TRBJ2-7; D might be TRBD1 (5 bases). The V and J ends lost 0 bases and 5 bases respectively, with 14 bases between them. CDR1 MNHNY and CDR2 SVGAGI come from the germline V gene (reference sequence). This CDR3 region has 15 residues. CDR3 sequence reads: CASSYSDGAGNEQYF. CDR3 DNA sequence: TGTGCCAGCAGTTACTCGGATGGGGCAGGGAACGAGCAGTACTTC.

The gene calls are TRBV30 and TRBJ1-2; D unclear. Per the germline V gene, CDR1 is GTSNPN and CDR2 is SVGIG (reference sequence). Trimming pared 5 bases from V and 4 bases from J, leaving 14 bases between. This CDR3 is 13 amino acids long. CDR3 in amino acids: CAWALGSIYGYTF. In DNA, the CDR3 is TGTGCCTGGGCCCTAGGATCAATCTATGGCTACACCTTC.

The chain recombines TRBV29-1 with TRBJ2-2; 7 nucleotides line up with TRBD1. V dropped 6 bases and J dropped 0; count of bases not matched to a gene: 4. Germline CDR1 and CDR2: SQVTM and ANQGSEA. CDR3 length: 14 residues. The CDR3 loop reads CSVDRVPNTGELFF. In DNA form, the CDR3 reads TGCAGCGTAGACAGGGTCCCGAACACCGGGGAGCTGTTTTTT.

For the CDR3, the DNA is TGTGCCTGGAGTCTTAGGACCACCTCGGCCGGGGAGCTGTTTTTT. As protein: CAWSLRTTSAGELFF. The chain has TRBV30 and TRBJ2-2; no definite D call. V was pared by 2 bases and J by 6 bases, with 16 bases between. This CDR3 is 15 amino acids long. CDR1 GTSNPN and CDR2 SVGIG come from the germline V gene (reference sequence). Based on the CDR3 plus reference TRBV30 and TRBJ2-2, the full variable domain is SQTIHQWPATLVQPVGSPLSLECTVEGTSNPNLYWYRQAAGRGLQLLFYSVGIGQISSEVPQNLSASRPQDRQFILSSKKLLLSDSGFYLCAWSLRTTSAGELFFGEGSRLTVL.

This rearrangement joins TRBV11-2 to TRBJ2-3; D not resolved. Trimming shortened V by 1 base and J by 5 bases, and 10 bases separated the two germline ends. Looked up from germline, CDR1 is SGHAT and CDR2 is FQNNGV. This CDR3 comprises 14 residues. The CDR3 DNA follows: TGTGCCAGCAGCTTAGTGAGCGCAAAAGATACGCAGTATTTT. Translated: CASSLVSAKDTQYF.

Only a few counts were recorded for this clone. V and J are TRBV2 and TRBJ1-2; TRBD1 is a possible D gene (5 bases). Germline V gives CDR1 SNHLY, CDR2 FYNNEI. Trimming cost V 3 bases and J 10 bases, with 12 bases left between them. This CDR3 comprises 12 residues. The CDR3 loop is CASSEIWGYYTF. CDR3 DNA: TGTGCCAGCAGTGAGATCTGGGGGTACTACACCTTC.

There are a few counts of this clone. As DNA, the CDR3 is TGTGCCAGCAGCATTCACCAGGGGCCTAATGAAAAACTGTTTTTT. Protein sequence: CASSIHQGPNEKLFF. The V gene is TRBV7-8, the J gene TRBJ1-4, with D perhaps TRBD1 (6 bases). Germline assignment: CDR1 SGHVS and CDR2 FQNEAQ. This CDR3 is built from 15 residues. Trimming removed 5 bases at V and 3 bases at J, with 13 bases between.

CDR3 residues: CASSGTGGTDTQYF. For the CDR3, the DNA is TGTGCCAGCAGTGGGACAGGGGGCACAGATACGCAGTATTTT. V and J are TRBV6-4 and TRBJ2-3; 9 nucleotides line up with TRBD1. The germline CDR1 and CDR2 sequences are MRHNA and SNTAGT. The CDR3 contains 14 residues. Trimming removed 4 bases from V and 1 base from J; junction bases left unmatched: 0.

This clone was counted a few times. This rearrangement joins TRBV11-2 to TRBJ1-4; TRBD1 agrees at 8 bases. The CDR3 totals 14 residues. Germline CDR1 SGHAT, CDR2 FQNNGV. The V and J ends lost 3 bases and 8 bases, in that order; junction bases with no gene match: 5. This CDR3 is CASSFGQGGEKLFF. CDR3 DNA: TGTGCCAGCAGCTTCGGACAGGGCGGGGAAAAACTGTTTTTT.

V usage is TRBV6-6 and J usage is TRBJ2-7; 8 nucleotides line up with TRBD1. Germline V CDR1 and CDR2: MNHNY, SVGAGI (reference sequence). V gave up 2 bases and J gave up 7 bases; unmatched junction bases: 7. The CDR3 is 14 residues long. CDR3 amino acids: CASSYPTGESEQYF. CDR3 in DNA: TGTGCCAGCAGTTACCCGACAGGGGAGAGTGAGCAGTACTTC.